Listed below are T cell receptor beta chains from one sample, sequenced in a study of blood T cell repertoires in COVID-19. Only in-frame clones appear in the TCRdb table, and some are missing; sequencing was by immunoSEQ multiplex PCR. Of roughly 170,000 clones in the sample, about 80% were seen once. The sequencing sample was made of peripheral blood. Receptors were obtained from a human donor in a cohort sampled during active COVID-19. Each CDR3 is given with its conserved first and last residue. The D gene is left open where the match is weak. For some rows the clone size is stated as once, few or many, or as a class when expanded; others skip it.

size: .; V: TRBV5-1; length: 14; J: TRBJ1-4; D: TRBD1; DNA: TGCGCCAGCAGCTTTGGGACAGGGCGGGAAAAACTGTTTTTT; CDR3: CASSFGTGREKLFF
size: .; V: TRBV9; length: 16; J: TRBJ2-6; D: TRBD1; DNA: TGTGCCAGCAGCGAGACAGGGGCGACTGGGGCCAACGTCCTGACTTTC; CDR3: CASSETGATGANVLTF
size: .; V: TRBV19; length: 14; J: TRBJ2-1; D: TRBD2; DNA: TGTGCCAGTCATTCGGGGGGCTCCTACAATGAGCAGTTCTTC; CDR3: CASHSGGSYNEQFF
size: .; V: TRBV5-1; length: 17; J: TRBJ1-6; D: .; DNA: TGCGCCAGCAGCCCAGCGGGAGGGAGTCAGGGTGACTCACCCCTCCACTTT; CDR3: CASSPAGGSQGDSPLHF
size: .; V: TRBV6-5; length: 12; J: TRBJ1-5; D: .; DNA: TGTGCCAGCAGGCAGAGCAATCAGCCCCAGCATTTT; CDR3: CASRQSNQPQHF
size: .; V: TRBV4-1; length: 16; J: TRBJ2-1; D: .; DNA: TGCGCCAGCAGCCAGAGGGACATGCGCGGTATCAATGAGCAGTTCTTC; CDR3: CASSQRDMRGINEQFF
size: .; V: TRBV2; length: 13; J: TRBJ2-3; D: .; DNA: TGTGCCAGCACTAGCGAGTTGGCAGATACGCAGTATTTT; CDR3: CASTSELADTQYF
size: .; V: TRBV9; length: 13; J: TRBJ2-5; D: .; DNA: TGTGCCAGCAGCGAGGGGATCGGAGAGACCCAGTACTTC; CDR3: CASSEGIGETQYF
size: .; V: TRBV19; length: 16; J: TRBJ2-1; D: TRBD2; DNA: TGTGCCAGTAGTATTACGGGGGGAGATCTGGGCAATGAGCAGTTCTTC; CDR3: CASSITGGDLGNEQFF
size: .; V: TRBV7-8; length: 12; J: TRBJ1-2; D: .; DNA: TGTGCCAGCAGCTCCGAGAACTATGGCTACACCTTC; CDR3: CASSSENYGYTF
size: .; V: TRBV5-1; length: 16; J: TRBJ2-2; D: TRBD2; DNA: TGCGCCAGCAGCTCCGCCGGGACTAGCGGGGCCGGGGAGCTGTTTTTT; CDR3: CASSSAGTSGAGELFF
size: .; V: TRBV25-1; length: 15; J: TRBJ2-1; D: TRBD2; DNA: TGTGCCAGCAGTGAGTCGACTAGCGGGGGGGCTGAGCAGTTCTTC; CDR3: CASSESTSGGAEQFF
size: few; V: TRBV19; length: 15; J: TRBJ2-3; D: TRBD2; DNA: TGTGCCAGAGACCCTAGCGGGTACTTCACAGATACGCAGTATTTT; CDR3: CARDPSGYFTDTQYF
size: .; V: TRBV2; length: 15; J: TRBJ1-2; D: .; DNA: TGTGCCAGCAGTGACGATCGATTACAGGACTATGGCTACACCTTC; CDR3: CASSDDRLQDYGYTF
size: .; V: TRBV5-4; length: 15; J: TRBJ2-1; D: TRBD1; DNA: TGTGCCAGCAGCTTGGGACAGGGGAGCTACAATGAGCAGTTCTTC; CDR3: CASSLGQGSYNEQFF
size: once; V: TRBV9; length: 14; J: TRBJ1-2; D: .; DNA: TGTGCCAGCAGCGTAGGACAGTCGGGGGATGGCTACACCTTC; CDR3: CASSVGQSGDGYTF
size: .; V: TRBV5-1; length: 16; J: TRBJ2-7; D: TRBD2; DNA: TGCGCCAGCACCTACGGGGTAGCGGGGGGGACGTACGAGCAGTACTTC; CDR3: CASTYGVAGGTYEQYF
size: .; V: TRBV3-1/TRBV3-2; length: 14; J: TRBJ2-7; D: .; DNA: TGTGCCAGCAGCCAAGACGACAGGATCTACGAGCAGTACTTC; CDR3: CASSQDDRIYEQYF